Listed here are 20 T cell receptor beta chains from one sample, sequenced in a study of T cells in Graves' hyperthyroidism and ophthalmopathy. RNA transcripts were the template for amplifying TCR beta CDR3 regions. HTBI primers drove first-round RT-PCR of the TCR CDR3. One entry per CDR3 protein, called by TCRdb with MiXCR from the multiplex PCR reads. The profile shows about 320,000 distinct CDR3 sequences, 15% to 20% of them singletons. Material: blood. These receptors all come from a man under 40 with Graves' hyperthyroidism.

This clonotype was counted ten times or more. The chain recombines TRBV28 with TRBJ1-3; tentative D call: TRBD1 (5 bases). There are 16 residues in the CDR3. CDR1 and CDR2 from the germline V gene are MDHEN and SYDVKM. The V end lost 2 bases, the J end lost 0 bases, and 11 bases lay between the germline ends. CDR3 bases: TGTGCCAGCAGTTTACAGGGAGGGGTCTCTGGAAACACCATATATTTT. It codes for CASSLQGGVSGNTIYF.

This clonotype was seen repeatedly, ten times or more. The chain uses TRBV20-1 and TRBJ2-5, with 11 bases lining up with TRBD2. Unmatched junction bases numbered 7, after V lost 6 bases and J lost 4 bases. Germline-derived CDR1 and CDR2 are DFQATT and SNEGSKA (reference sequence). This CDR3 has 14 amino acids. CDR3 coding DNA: TGCAGTGCCTTTAGCGGGAGGGCCGGAGAGACCCAGTACTTC. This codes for CSAFSGRAGETQYF.

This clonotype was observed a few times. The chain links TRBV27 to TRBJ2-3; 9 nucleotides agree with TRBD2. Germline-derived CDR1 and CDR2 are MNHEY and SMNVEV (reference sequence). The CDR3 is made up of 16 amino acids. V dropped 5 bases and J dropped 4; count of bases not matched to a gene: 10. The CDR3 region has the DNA TGTGCCAGCAGTGCATATAGCGGGAGTGGCCCAGATACGCAGTATTTT. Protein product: CASSAYSGSGPDTQYF.

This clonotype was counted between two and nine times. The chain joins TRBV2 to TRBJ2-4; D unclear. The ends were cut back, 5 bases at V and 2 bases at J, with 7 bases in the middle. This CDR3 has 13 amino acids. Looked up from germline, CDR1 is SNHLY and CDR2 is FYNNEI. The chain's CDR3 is CASSTDSKNIQYF. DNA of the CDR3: TGTGCCAGCAGTACCGACTCCAAAAACATTCAGTACTTC.

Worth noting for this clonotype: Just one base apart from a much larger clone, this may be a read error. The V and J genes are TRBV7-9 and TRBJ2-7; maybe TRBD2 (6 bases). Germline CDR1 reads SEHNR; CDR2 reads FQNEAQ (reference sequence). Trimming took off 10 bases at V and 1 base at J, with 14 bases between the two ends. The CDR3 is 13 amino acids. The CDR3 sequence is CATCPGTSYEQYF. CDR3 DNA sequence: TGTGCCACCTGTCCCGGGACTTCCTACGAGCAGTACTTC.

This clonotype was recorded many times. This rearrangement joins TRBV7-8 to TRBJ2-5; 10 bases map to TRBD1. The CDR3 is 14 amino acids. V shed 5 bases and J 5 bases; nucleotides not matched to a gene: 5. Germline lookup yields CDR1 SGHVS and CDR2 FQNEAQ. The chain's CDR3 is CASSPDRGFETQYF. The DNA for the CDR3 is TGTGCCAGCAGCCCGGACAGGGGGTTCGAGACCCAGTACTTC. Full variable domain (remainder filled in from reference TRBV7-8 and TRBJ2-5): GAGVSQSPRYKVAKRGQDVALRCDPISGHVSLFWYQQALGQGPEFLTYFQNEAQLDKSGLPSDRFFAERPEGSVSTLKIQRTQQEDSAVYLCASSPDRGFETQYFGPGTRLLVL.

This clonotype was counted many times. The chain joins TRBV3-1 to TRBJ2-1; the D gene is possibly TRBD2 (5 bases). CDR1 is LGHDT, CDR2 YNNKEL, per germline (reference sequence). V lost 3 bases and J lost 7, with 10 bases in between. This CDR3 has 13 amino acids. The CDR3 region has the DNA TGTGCCAGCAGCCAGGTAACTAGGAATGAGCAGTTCTTC. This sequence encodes CASSQVTRNEQFF.

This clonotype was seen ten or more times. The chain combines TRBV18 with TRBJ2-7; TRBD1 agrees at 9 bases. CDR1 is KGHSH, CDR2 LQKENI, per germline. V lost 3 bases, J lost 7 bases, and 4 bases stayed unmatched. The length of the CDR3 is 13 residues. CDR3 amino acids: CASSPGTGFEQYF. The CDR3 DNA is TGTGCCAGCTCACCGGGGACAGGGTTTGAGCAGTACTTC.

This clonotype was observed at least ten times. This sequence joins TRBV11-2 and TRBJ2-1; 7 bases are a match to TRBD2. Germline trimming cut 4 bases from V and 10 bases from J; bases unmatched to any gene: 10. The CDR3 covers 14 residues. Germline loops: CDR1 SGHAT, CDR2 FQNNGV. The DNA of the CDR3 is TGTGCCAGCAGCTCCCCGGGGAGGGGCCAGGAGCAGTTCTTC. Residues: CASSSPGRGQEQFF.

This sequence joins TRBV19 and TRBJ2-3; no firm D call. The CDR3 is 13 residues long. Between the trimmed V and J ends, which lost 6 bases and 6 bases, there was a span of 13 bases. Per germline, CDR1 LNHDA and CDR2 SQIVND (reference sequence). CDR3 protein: CASSTQMRDTQYF. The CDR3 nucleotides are TGTGCCAGTAGCACACAAATGCGGGATACGCAGTATTTT. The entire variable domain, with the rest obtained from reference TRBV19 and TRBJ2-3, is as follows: DGGITQSPKYLFRKEGQNVTLSCEQNLNHDAMYWYRQDPGQGLRLIYYSQIVNDFQKGDIAEGYSVSREKKESFPLTVTSAQKNPTAFYLCASSTQMRDTQYFGPGTRLTVL.

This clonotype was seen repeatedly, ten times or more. DNA of the CDR3: TGTGCCTGGAGTGTGTTCACCGGGGAGCTGTTTTTT. Its protein product is CAWSVFTGELFF. V gene TRBV30 combines with J gene TRBJ2-2; D unclear. The CDR3 is 12 residues long. Germline V gene data show CDR1 as GTSNPN and CDR2 as SVGIG (reference sequence). Between the trimmed V and J ends, which lost 0 bases and 4 bases, there was a span of 3 bases.

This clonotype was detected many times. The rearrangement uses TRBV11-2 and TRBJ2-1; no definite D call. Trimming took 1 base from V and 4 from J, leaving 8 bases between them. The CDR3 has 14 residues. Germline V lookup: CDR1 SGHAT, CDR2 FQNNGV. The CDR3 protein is CASSLGPLYNEQFF. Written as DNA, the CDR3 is TGTGCCAGCAGCTTAGGCCCCCTTTACAATGAGCAGTTCTTC.

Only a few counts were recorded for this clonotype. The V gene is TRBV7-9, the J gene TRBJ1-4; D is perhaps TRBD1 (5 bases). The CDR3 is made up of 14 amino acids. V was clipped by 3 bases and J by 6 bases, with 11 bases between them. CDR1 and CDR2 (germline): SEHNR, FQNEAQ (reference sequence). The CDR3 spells CASSFGGVDEKLFF. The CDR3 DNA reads TGTGCCAGCAGCTTCGGAGGGGTAGATGAAAAACTGTTTTTT.

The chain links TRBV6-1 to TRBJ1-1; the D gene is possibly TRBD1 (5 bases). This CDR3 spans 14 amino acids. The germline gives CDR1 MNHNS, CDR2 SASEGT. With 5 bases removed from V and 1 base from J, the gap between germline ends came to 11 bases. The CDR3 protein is CASSPGRPNTEAFF. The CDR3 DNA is TGTGCCAGCAGTCCGGGACGGCCGAACACTGAAGCTTTCTTT.

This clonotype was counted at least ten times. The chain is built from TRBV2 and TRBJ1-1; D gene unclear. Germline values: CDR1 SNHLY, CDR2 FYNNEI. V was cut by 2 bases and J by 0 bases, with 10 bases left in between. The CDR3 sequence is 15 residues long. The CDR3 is CASSERVPLNTEAFF. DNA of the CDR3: TGTGCCAGCAGTGAAAGGGTCCCCCTGAACACTGAAGCTTTCTTT.

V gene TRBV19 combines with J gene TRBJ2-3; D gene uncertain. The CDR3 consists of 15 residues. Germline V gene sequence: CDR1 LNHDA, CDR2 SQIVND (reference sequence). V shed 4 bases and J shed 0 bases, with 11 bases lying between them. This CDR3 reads CASSTTLTSTDTQYF. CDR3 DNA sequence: TGTGCCAGTAGTACCACCCTGACTAGCACAGATACGCAGTATTTT. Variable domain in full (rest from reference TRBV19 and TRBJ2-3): DGGITQSPKYLFRKEGQNVTLSCEQNLNHDAMYWYRQDPGQGLRLIYYSQIVNDFQKGDIAEGYSVSREKKESFPLTVTSAQKNPTAFYLCASSTTLTSTDTQYFGPGTRLTVL.

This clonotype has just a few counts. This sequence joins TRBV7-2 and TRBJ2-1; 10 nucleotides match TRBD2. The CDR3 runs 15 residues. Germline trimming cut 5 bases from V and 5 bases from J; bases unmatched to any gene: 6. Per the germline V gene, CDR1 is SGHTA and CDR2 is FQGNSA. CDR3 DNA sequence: TGTGCCAGCAGCCCGACTAGCGGGCCTAACAATGAGCAGTTCTTC. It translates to CASSPTSGPNNEQFF.

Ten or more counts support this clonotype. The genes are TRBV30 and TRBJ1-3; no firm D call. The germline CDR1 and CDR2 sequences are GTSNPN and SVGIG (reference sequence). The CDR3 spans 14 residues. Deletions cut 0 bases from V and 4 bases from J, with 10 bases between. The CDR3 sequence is CAWSVGPQGNTIYF. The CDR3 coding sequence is TGTGCCTGGAGTGTAGGGCCCCAGGGAAACACCATATATTTT.

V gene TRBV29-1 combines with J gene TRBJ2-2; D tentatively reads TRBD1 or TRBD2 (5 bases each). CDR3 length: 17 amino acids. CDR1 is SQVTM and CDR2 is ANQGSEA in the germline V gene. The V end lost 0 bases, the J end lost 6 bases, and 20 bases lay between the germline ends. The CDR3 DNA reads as TGCAGCGTTGAAGATAGTGGTGTCCAGCGAGGGGCCGGGGAGCTGTTTTTT. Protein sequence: CSVEDSGVQRGAGELFF.

The CDR3 DNA is TGTGCCAGCAGGGGGACAGCTACAATACTTAACTATGGCTACACCTTC. This sequence encodes CASRGTATILNYGYTF. The V call is TRBV27, the J call TRBJ1-2; the match to TRBD1 covers 7 bases. In germline, CDR1 is MNHEY, CDR2 SMNVEV (reference sequence). The V gene end was trimmed by 6 bases and the J gene end by 1 base; junction bases not matched to a gene: 11. CDR3 length: 16 amino acids.